One sample yielded the 21 T cell receptor beta chains listed below, sequenced in a study of T-cell reconstitution after alpha-beta-depleted transplantation in children. A TCRbeta library incorporating unique molecular identifiers was prepared. From the PCR reads, TCRdb called clonotypes with MiXCR, one entry per CDR3 protein. The data contain about 580,000 distinct CDR3 sequences, under 30% of them singletons. Source: PBMCs, mostly from graft donor cells, taken 360 days after TCRalphabeta/CD19-depleted stem cell transplant. The source is a boy under two years old who had a stem cell transplant for acute myeloid leukemia, so the T cells may come from the graft donor.

At least ten counts were recorded for this clonotype. The rearrangement uses TRBV12-3 or TRBV12-4 and TRBJ2-7; TRBD1 aligns across 7 bases. Losses at the gene ends were 3 bases for V and 2 bases for J; bases not matched to a gene: 7. This CDR3 spans 15 amino acids. CDR3 coding DNA: TGTGCCAGCAGTTTCGCCAGGGGGAAAACCTACGAGCAGTACTTC. It is translated as CASSFARGKTYEQYF.

In this sample, this clonotype turned up a few times. The chain is built from TRBV29-1 and TRBJ1-3; D may be TRBD1 (5 bases). Trimming removed 1 base from V and 0 bases from J, with 10 bases in between. Germline CDR1 and CDR2: SQVTM and ANQGSEA. The CDR3 contains 15 residues. CDR3 nucleotides: TGCAGCGTTGAAGGGTGGGGGTCCTCTGGAAACACCATATATTTT. This translates into CSVEGWGSSGNTIYF.

In this sample, this clonotype turned up a few times. The chain combines TRBV10-3 with TRBJ2-1; no clear D. Germline CDR1 reads ENHRY; CDR2 reads SYGVKD. This CDR3 is 14 amino acids long. V gave up 0 bases and J gave up 4 bases, with 7 bases separating them. The CDR3 is CAISESKGYNEQFF. CDR3 in DNA: TGTGCCATCAGTGAGTCGAAAGGGTACAATGAGCAGTTCTTC.

The sample holds many counts of this clonotype. The chain is built from TRBV5-1 and TRBJ2-2; D gene unclear. V lost 1 base to trimming and J lost 1 base, with 2 bases between them. CDR3 length: 13 residues. Per germline, CDR1 SGHRS and CDR2 YFSETQ. The CDR3 here is CASSLMNTGELFF. The CDR3 DNA reads as TGCGCCAGCAGCTTGATGAACACCGGGGAGCTGTTTTTT.

Remarks on this clonotype: A read error may be the cause here, since a much bigger clone is one base away. The J gene is TRBJ2-5, the V gene TRBV15; 9 bases are a match to TRBD1. The V segment lost 1 base and the J segment 3 bases; nucleotides outside the gene matches: 3. Germline CDR1 and CDR2: LNHNV and YYDKDF (reference sequence). The CDR3 is 15 amino acids. The CDR3 loop is CATSRGWTGEETQYF. CDR3 in DNA: TGTGCCACCAGCAGAGGGTGGACAGGGGAAGAGACCCAGTACTTC.

This clonotype was recorded at least ten times. The chain carries TRBV28 and TRBJ1-1; D is uncertain. Trimming shortened V by 5 bases and J by 2 bases, and 15 bases separated the two germline ends. This CDR3 region has 15 residues. CDR1 and CDR2 (germline): MDHEN, SYDVKM. The CDR3 DNA follows: TGTGCCAGCAGTACCTGGAACCGGGAAAACACTGAAGCTTTCTTT. Its protein product is CASSTWNRENTEAFF.

This clonotype came up many times. CDR3 nucleotides: TGTGCCATCAGGGCTGAGAGCAATCAGCCCCAGCATTTT. Encoded protein: CAIRAESNQPQHF. The chain carries TRBV10-3 and TRBJ1-5; D not resolved. In germline, CDR1 is ENHRY, CDR2 SYGVKD. V was clipped by 6 bases and J by 1 base, with 7 bases between them. The CDR3 length is 13 residues.

This clonotype was observed at least ten times. The chain couples TRBV24-1 to TRBJ1-6, with TRBD1 as a possible D gene (6 bases). This CDR3 spans 14 amino acids. Germline lookup yields CDR1 KGHDR and CDR2 SFDVKD. The V gene lost 10 bases and the J gene lost 10 bases, with 19 bases spanning the gap. Here the CDR3 DNA reads TGTGCCACTCTGCCACCGACAGGCGAGTCACCCCTCCACTTT. Protein: CATLPPTGESPLHF.

This clonotype was picked up many times. DNA for the CDR3: TGCGCCAGCAGCCCCACTAGCGGGGGGGCCTTTAGCACAGATACGCAGTATTTT. This codes for CASSPTSGGAFSTDTQYF. The chain has TRBV4-1 and TRBJ2-3, with TRBD2 matching over 13 bases. With V trimmed by 4 bases and J by 0 bases, 7 bases remained unmatched. Germline CDR1 reads MGHRA; CDR2 reads YSYEKL. CDR3 length: 18 amino acids.

This clonotype showed up just a few times. The chain recombines TRBV6-1 with TRBJ1-5; D gene unclear. Germline V gene data show CDR1 as MNHNS and CDR2 as SASEGT. The CDR3 consists of 13 residues. V lost 4 bases to trimming and J lost 1 base, with 5 bases between them. CDR3 residues: CASSVASNQPQHF. CDR3 DNA: TGTGCCAGCAGTGTGGCCAGCAATCAGCCCCAGCATTTT.

Of note for this clonotype: A read error may explain this, as a much larger clone is one base away. The chain is built from TRBV4-1 and TRBJ2-4, with D possibly matching TRBD1 (5 bases). CDR3 size: 13 residues. Per germline, CDR1 MGHRA and CDR2 YSYEKL. The CDR3 protein is CASSQDLSDIRYF. CDR3 in DNA: TGCGCCAGCAGCCAAGATCTATCGGACATTCGGTACTTC.

This clonotype appeared many times. The chain is built from TRBV5-1 and TRBJ1-2; D is undetermined. CDR3 length: 15 residues. V lost 0 bases and J lost 4, with 13 bases in between. Germline V gene lookup returns CDR1 SGHRS and CDR2 YFSETQ. CDR3 in DNA: TGCGCCAGCAGCTTGGGAACAAGGTCCACCTATGGCTACACCTTC. Protein sequence: CASSLGTRSTYGYTF.

This clonotype was counted many times. The chain joins TRBV4-3 to TRBJ2-1; 10 bases map to TRBD1. Germline loops: CDR1 LGHNA, CDR2 YSLEER. CDR3 size: 19 residues. Germline trimming cut 4 bases from V and 2 bases from J; bases unmatched to any gene: 14. The DNA for the CDR3 is TGCGCCAGCAGCCTTCATTCCACCCGGGACAGGGGTACCTACAATGAGCAGTTCTTC. Its translation: CASSLHSTRDRGTYNEQFF.

This chain connects TRBV5-5 to TRBJ2-1, with D possibly being TRBD1 or TRBD2 (5 bases each). The CDR3 runs 15 residues. V gave up 4 bases and J gave up 9 bases, with 20 bases separating them. Germline V gene lookup returns CDR1 SGHKS and CDR2 YYEKEE (reference sequence). The CDR3 coding sequence is TGTGCCAGCAGCGGTACGACAGTCCGAGGAGGTGAGCAGTTCTTC. It specifies CASSGTTVRGGEQFF. Full variable domain (remainder filled in from reference TRBV5-5 and TRBJ2-1): DAGVTQSPTHLIKTRGQQVTLRCSPISGHKSVSWYQQVLGQGPQFIFQYYEKEERGRGNFPDRFSARQFPNYSSELNVNALLLGDSALYLCASSGTTVRGGEQFFGPGTRLTVL.

This clonotype was detected a few times. The chain combines TRBV12-3 or TRBV12-4 with TRBJ2-5, with TRBD2 identical over 9 bases. With 7 bases clipped from V and 4 bases from J, the junction kept 7 bases outside the gene matches. CDR3 size: 14 residues. CDR3 in amino acids: CASTERGAGETQYF. DNA for the CDR3: TGTGCCAGCACTGAGCGGGGGGCGGGAGAGACCCAGTACTTC.

The chain links TRBV5-1 to TRBJ2-3; no reliable D call. The V gene's germline CDR1 is SGHRS and CDR2 YFSETQ. V was shortened by 3 bases and J by 5 bases, with 13 bases between the two germline ends. The CDR3 loop spans 14 amino acids. CDR3 DNA sequence: TGCGCCAGCAGCTCTTTACAGAACGGAGATACGCAGTATTTT. It yields the protein CASSSLQNGDTQYF.

This clonotype was seen at least ten times. In nucleotides, the CDR3 is TGTGCCACCAGCAGAGGGCCAGGCAGACAAGAGACCCAGTACTTC. Translating it yields CATSRGPGRQETQYF. The V call is TRBV15, the J call TRBJ2-5, with D hard to call. The CDR3 totals 15 residues. Trimming took 1 base from V and 2 from J, leaving 11 bases between them. CDR1 is LNHNV, CDR2 YYDKDF, per germline (reference sequence).

The chain couples TRBV7-3 to TRBJ2-1, with D possibly matching TRBD2 (6 bases). This CDR3 contains 19 residues. Germline V gene lookup returns CDR1 SGHTA and CDR2 FQGTGA. The V gene lost 5 bases and the J gene lost 1 base, with 24 bases spanning the gap. The chain's CDR3 is CASSPSPAGPRRSYNEQFF. The CDR3, as DNA: TGTGCCAGCAGCCCCTCGCCAGCGGGCCCCCGGCGTTCCTACAATGAGCAGTTCTTC.

The table lists this clonotype with many counts. The chain is built from TRBV20-1 and TRBJ1-6, with D possibly being TRBD1 (5 bases). V lost 0 bases and J 14 bases, leaving 20 bases between the germline ends. This CDR3 contains 15 residues. Germline CDR1 and CDR2: DFQATT and SNEGSKA (reference sequence). The CDR3 protein is CSARDRGGANQSLHF. Written as DNA, the CDR3 is TGCAGTGCTAGAGATCGAGGAGGGGCGAACCAATCCCTCCACTTT.

This clonotype is a singleton in its sample. A much larger clone sits a single nucleotide away, making a read error possible. The rearrangement joins TRBV7-9 to TRBJ2-1; 8 bases are shared with TRBD1. The CDR3 totals 15 residues. CDR1 is SEHNR, CDR2 FQNEAQ, per germline (reference sequence). The V gene end was trimmed by 10 bases and the J gene end by 4 bases; junction bases not matched to a gene: 12. CDR3 loop: CATRQTGVLYNEQFF. CDR3 bases: TGTGCCACCAGGCAGACAGGGGTATTATACAATGAGCAGTTCTTC.

V and J are TRBV18 and TRBJ2-6; no definite D call. The CDR3 loop spans 15 amino acids. The germline V gene encodes CDR1 KGHSH and CDR2 LQKENI. V was cut by 3 bases and J by 4 bases, with 10 bases left in between. The CDR3 loop reads CASSPTFGGANVLTF. In DNA form, the CDR3 reads TGTGCCAGCTCACCTACGTTCGGCGGGGCCAACGTCCTGACTTTC.